The present T cell receptor beta chain was sequenced within a study of T cell repertoires in cytomegalovirus infection. Overall study: Indications came from public TCR beta signatures; they pointed to CMV infection and to a matching HLA type.

Study-wide points: Dominant in the ex vivo response were TCR beta clonotypes restricted by HLA-C and specific for CMV. Adding up the frequency of public TCR beta families identified people who carried CMV plus the relevant HLA.

Germline lookup yields CDR1 SGHTA and CDR2 FQGNSA. This CDR3 spans 15 amino acids. The ends were cut back, 4 bases at V and 3 bases at J, with 16 bases in the middle. This clonotype was picked up many times. Its antigen remains unidentified. MiXCR, applied by TCRdb to the reads, yields one record per CDR3 protein. Of about 330,000 distinct CDR3 sequences listed, 9% to 9.5% are singletons. V gene TRBV7-2 combines with J gene TRBJ2-7; no clear D gene. Sequencing was done on a sample of PBMCs. This TCR came from a human donor in good health (CMV status not recorded). Some clones in this sample may be carry-over from other donors' samples. The CDR3 sequence: CASSSEPTLFYEQYF. For the CDR3, the DNA is TGTGCCAGCAGCTCCGAACCCACACTTTTCTACGAGCAGTACTTC.